The 11 T cell receptor beta chains presented below share a single source sample, sequenced in a study of cytomegalovirus exposure and HLA in healthy donors. Data came from immunoSEQ multiplex PCR; TCRdb stores just in-frame clones and leaves some out. The sample yields some 69,000 clones, more than 95% seen once. Sequencing was done on a sample of PBMCs. All receptors come from a man aged 18 to 30 in good health and CMV-seronegative.

J is TRBJ1-4 and V is TRBV19; D not certain. The V gene's germline CDR1 is LNHDA and CDR2 SQIVND (reference sequence). This CDR3 spans 12 amino acids. Trimming left V 5 bases short and J 8 bases short, with 9 bases between. This chain's CDR3 is CASSAPMEKLFF. CDR3 in DNA: TGTGCCAGTAGTGCCCCTATGGAAAAACTGTTTTTT.

This chain connects TRBV10-1 to TRBJ2-3; 9 bases agree with TRBD2. CDR1 WNHNN and CDR2 SYGVQD come from the germline V gene (reference sequence). Trimming removed 4 bases from V and 1 base from J; junction bases left unmatched: 3. The CDR3 is made up of 15 amino acids. The CDR3 here is CASSGRLAGTDTQYF. Written as DNA, the CDR3 is TGCGCCAGCAGTGGAAGACTAGCGGGCACAGATACGCAGTATTTT.

V gene TRBV7-9 combines with J gene TRBJ1-5; D is unclear. Germline CDR1 and CDR2: SEHNR and FQNEAQ (reference sequence). This CDR3 region has 13 residues. V lost 4 bases, J lost 4 bases, and 8 bases lay in between. CDR3 coding DNA: TGTGCCAGCAGCTCTGACACAAATCAGCCCCAGCATTTT. Translation gives CASSSDTNQPQHF.

This rearrangement joins TRBV7-9 to TRBJ1-2, with TRBD1 matching over 7 bases. Germline CDR1 and CDR2: SEHNR and FQNEAQ (reference sequence). Unmatched junction bases numbered 3, after V lost 5 bases and J lost 3 bases. The CDR3 is made up of 13 amino acids. This chain's CDR3 is CASSGDRDYGYTF. Written as DNA, the CDR3 is TGTGCCAGCAGCGGAGACAGGGACTATGGCTACACCTTC.

The V and J genes are TRBV18 and TRBJ1-1; unclear D gene. Germline-derived CDR1 and CDR2 are KGHSH and LQKENI. Between the trimmed V and J ends, which lost 3 bases and 3 bases, there was a span of 11 bases. This CDR3 is built from 14 residues. CDR3 amino acids: CASSPPTGYTEAFF. DNA for the CDR3: TGTGCCAGCTCACCCCCAACGGGTTACACTGAAGCTTTCTTT.

The chain employs TRBV4-1 and TRBJ2-5, with 10 bases matching TRBD2. The germline V gene has CDR1 MGHRA and CDR2 YSYEKL. V shed 5 bases, J shed 5 bases, and the junction held 8 bases outside the gene matches. This CDR3 spans 15 amino acids. The CDR3 here is CASSVTSGVPETQYF. The CDR3 coding sequence is TGCGCCAGCAGCGTAACTAGCGGGGTCCCGGAGACCCAGTACTTC.

This clone occurred once. V is TRBV10-3 and J is TRBJ2-7; TRBD1 matches at 9 bases. The CDR3 is 15 residues long. In germline, CDR1 is ENHRY, CDR2 SYGVKD. With 2 bases clipped from V and 5 bases from J, the junction kept 7 bases outside the gene matches. The CDR3: CAISEDRTGADEQYF. The CDR3 DNA is TGTGCCATCAGTGAGGACCGGACAGGGGCCGACGAGCAGTACTTC.

The chain recombines TRBV11-2 with TRBJ1-5; no reliable D call. The germline V gene has CDR1 SGHAT and CDR2 FQNNGV. The CDR3 consists of 13 residues. Trimming shortened V by 0 bases and J by 6 bases, and 6 bases separated the two germline ends. The CDR3: CASSLEGGQPQHF. The DNA of the CDR3 is TGTGCCAGCAGCTTAGAGGGAGGTCAGCCCCAGCATTTT. The whole variable domain, remainder taken from reference TRBV11-2 and TRBJ1-5, is EAGVAQSPRYKIIEKRQSVAFWCNPISGHATLYWYQQILGQGPKLLIQFQNNGVVDDSQLPKDRFSAERLKGVDSTLKIQPAKLEDSAVYLCASSLEGGQPQHFGDGTRLSIL.

The chain employs TRBV4-1 and TRBJ2-7; D possibly corresponds to TRBD1 (6 bases). Germline assignment: CDR1 MGHRA and CDR2 YSYEKL. V was cut by 1 base and J by 1 base, with 17 bases left in between. The CDR3 runs 17 residues. The CDR3 DNA reads as TGCGCCAGCAGCCAAGTCGGGGCAGGGGCTCTGTCCTACGAGCAGTACTTC. Encoded protein: CASSQVGAGALSYEQYF.

This chain joins TRBV11-2 and TRBJ1-1; D may be TRBD1 (5 bases). The CDR3 length is 17 residues. CDR1 and CDR2 (germline): SGHAT, FQNNGV. Trimming stripped 1 base from V and 1 base from J, with 16 bases between. The CDR3 DNA is TGTGCCAGCAGCTTAGGGATATTGGGCAGGGCGAACACTGAAGCTTTCTTT. It specifies CASSLGILGRANTEAFF. The full variable domain, completed using reference TRBV11-2 and TRBJ1-1, is EAGVAQSPRYKIIEKRQSVAFWCNPISGHATLYWYQQILGQGPKLLIQFQNNGVVDDSQLPKDRFSAERLKGVDSTLKIQPAKLEDSAVYLCASSLGILGRANTEAFFGQGTRLTVV.

This chain uses TRBV11-2 with TRBJ2-7; possibly TRBD2 for D (6 bases). The CDR3 loop spans 13 amino acids. V was trimmed by 4 bases and J by 3 bases, leaving 10 bases between them. Germline V gene lookup returns CDR1 SGHAT and CDR2 FQNNGV. CDR3 nucleotide sequence: TGTGCCAGCAGCTCGGGACTGTTCTACGAGCAGTACTTC. As protein: CASSSGLFYEQYF. Full variable domain (missing parts from reference TRBV11-2 and TRBJ2-7): EAGVAQSPRYKIIEKRQSVAFWCNPISGHATLYWYQQILGQGPKLLIQFQNNGVVDDSQLPKDRFSAERLKGVDSTLKIQPAKLEDSAVYLCASSSGLFYEQYFGPGTRLTVT.